There are many counts of the clone carrying this T cell receptor (beta chain). This CDR3 comprises 14 residues. Trimming cost V 3 bases and J 0 bases, with 8 bases left between them. Germline CDR1 is SGHTA and CDR2 is FQGNSA. The data derive from a study of regulatory T cells in long-lasting Graves disease. Described time point: persistent/refractory GD, antithyroid drugs over 5 years with positive TRAb. Preparation of the TCR library used RNA extracted from PBMCs. Building of the TCR beta libraries involved iRepertoire HTBI primers and Arm-PCR of CDR3 regions. Using its own MiXCR run on the multiplex PCR reads, TCRdb lists one record per CDR3 protein. The sample yields some 450,000 distinct CDR3 sequences, around 24% seen once.

V is TRBV7-2 and J is TRBJ1-2, with D possibly being TRBD1 (5 bases). The source of this sequence is a female donor with Graves disease. Material: peripheral blood mononuclear cells (PBMCs), obtained when the disease was refractory, from a patient treated with antithyroid drugs. CDR3 DNA sequence: TGTGCCAGCAGCTTCCCGACAGCTAACTATGGCTACACCTTC. Amino acids: CASSFPTANYGYTF. Drawing the rest from reference TRBV7-2 and TRBJ1-2, the complete variable domain is GAGVSQSPSNKVTEKGKDVELRCDPISGHTALYWYRQSLGQGLEFLIYFQGNSAPDKSGLPSDRFSAERTGGSVSTLTIQRTQQEDSAVYLCASSFPTANYGYTFGSGTRLTVV.